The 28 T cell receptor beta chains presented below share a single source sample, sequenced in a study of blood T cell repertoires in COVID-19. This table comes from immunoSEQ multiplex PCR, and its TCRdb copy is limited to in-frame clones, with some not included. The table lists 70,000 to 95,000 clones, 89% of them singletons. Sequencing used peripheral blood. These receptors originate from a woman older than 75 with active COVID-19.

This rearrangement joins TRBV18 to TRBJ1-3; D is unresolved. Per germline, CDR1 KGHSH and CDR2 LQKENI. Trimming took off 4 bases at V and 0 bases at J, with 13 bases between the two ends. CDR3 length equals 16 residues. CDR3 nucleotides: TGTGCCAGCTCACTGGAGGTGGTGAACTCTGGAAACACCATATATTTT. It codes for CASSLEVVNSGNTIYF. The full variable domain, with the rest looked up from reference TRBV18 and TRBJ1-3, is NAGVMQNPRHLVRRRGQEARLRCSPMKGHSHVYWYRQLPEEGLKFMVYLQKENIIDESGMPKERFSAEFPKEGPSILRIQQVVRGDSAAYFCASSLEVVNSGNTIYFGEGSWLTVV.

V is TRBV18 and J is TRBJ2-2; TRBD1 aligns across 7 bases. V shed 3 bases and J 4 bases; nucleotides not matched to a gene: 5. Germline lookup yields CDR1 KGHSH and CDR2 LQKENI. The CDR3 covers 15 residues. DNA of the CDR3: TGTGCCAGCTCACCTCCGACAGGGAGCACCGGGGAGCTGTTTTTT. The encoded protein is CASSPPTGSTGELFF.

CDR3 residues: CASSREGGTEAFF. The CDR3 coding sequence is TGTGCCAGTAGTAGGGAAGGGGGAACTGAAGCTTTCTTT. The rearrangement joins TRBV19 to TRBJ1-1; a possible D gene is TRBD1 (6 bases). This CDR3 is 13 amino acids long. With 4 bases removed from V and 5 bases from J, the gap between germline ends came to 11 bases. Germline V gives CDR1 LNHDA, CDR2 SQIVND (reference sequence). Full variable domain (missing parts from reference TRBV19 and TRBJ1-1): DGGITQSPKYLFRKEGQNVTLSCEQNLNHDAMYWYRQDPGQGLRLIYYSQIVNDFQKGDIAEGYSVSREKKESFPLTVTSAQKNPTAFYLCASSREGGTEAFFGQGTRLTVV.

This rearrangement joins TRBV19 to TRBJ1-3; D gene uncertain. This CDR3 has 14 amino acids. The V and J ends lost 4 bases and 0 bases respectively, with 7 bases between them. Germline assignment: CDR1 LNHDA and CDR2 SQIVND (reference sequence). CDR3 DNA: TGTGCCAGTAGTAGCAGTTCCTCTGGAAACACCATATATTTT. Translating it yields CASSSSSSGNTIYF.

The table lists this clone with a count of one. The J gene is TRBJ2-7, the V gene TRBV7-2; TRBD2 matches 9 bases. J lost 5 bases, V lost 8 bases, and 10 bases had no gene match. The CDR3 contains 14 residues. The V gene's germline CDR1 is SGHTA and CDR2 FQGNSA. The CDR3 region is CASGRTSAFHEQYF. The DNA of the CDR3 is TGTGCCAGCGGTAGGACTAGCGCATTCCACGAGCAGTACTTC.

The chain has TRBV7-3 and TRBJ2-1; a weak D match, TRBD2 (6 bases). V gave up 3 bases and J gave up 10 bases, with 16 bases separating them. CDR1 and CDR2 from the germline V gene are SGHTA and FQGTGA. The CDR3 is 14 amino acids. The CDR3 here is CASSFLHAAGEQFF. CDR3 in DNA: TGTGCCAGCAGCTTTCTTCATGCGGCGGGAGAGCAGTTCTTC. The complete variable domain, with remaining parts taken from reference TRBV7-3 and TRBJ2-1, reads GAGVSQTPSNKVTEKGKYVELRCDPISGHTALYWYRQSLGQGPEFLIYFQGTGAADDSGLPNDRFFAVRPEGSVSTLKIQRTERGDSAVYLCASSFLHAAGEQFFGPGTRLTVL.

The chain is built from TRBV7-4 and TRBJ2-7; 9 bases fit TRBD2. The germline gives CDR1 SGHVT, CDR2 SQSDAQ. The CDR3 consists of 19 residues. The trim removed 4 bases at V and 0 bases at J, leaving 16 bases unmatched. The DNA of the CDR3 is TGTGCCAGCAGCTCAGGGGCTAGCGGGGATTGTTGTTCCTCCTACGAGCAGTACTTC. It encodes CASSSGASGDCCSSYEQYF. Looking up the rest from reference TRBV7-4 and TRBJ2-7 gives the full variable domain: GAGVSQSPRYKVAKRGRDVALRCDSISGHVTLYWYRQTLGQGSEVLTYSQSDAQRDKSGRPSGRFSAERPERSVSTLKIQRTEQGDSAVYLCASSSGASGDCCSSYEQYFGPGTRLTVT.

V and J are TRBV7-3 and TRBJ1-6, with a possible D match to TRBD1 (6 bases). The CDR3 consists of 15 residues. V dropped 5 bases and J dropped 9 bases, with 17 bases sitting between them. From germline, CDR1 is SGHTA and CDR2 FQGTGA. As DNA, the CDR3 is TGTGCCAGCAGCCAGACGGGGGGGCAGGGTTCACCCCTCCACTTT. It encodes CASSQTGGQGSPLHF. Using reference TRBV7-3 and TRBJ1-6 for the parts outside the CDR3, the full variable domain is GAGVSQTPSNKVTEKGKYVELRCDPISGHTALYWYRQSLGQGPEFLIYFQGTGAADDSGLPNDRFFAVRPEGSVSTLKIQRTERGDSAVYLCASSQTGGQGSPLHFGNGTRLTVT.

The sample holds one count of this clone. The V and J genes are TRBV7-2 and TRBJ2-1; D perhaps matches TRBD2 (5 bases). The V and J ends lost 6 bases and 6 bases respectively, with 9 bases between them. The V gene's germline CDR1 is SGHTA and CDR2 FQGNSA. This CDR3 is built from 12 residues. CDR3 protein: CASSPSLNEQFF. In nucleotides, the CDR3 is TGTGCCAGCAGTCCTAGCCTCAATGAGCAGTTCTTC.

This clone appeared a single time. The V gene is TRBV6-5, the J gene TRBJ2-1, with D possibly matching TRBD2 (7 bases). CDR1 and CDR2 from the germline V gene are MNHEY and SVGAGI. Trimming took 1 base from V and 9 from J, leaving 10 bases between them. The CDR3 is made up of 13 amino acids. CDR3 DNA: TGTGCCAGCAGTTACTACAGGGAGGGTGAGCAGTTCTTC. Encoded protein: CASSYYREGEQFF.

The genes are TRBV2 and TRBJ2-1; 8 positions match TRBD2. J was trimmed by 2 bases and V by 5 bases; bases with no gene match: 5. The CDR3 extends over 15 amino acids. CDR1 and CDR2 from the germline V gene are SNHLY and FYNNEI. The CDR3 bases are TGTGCCAGCAGTAGACGGGAGGGCCCCTACAATGAGCAGTTCTTC. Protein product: CASSRREGPYNEQFF. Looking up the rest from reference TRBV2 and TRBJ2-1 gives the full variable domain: EPEVTQTPSHQVTQMGQEVILRCVPISNHLYFYWYRQILGQKVEFLVSFYNNEISEKSEIFDDQFSVERPDGSNFTLKIRSTKLEDSAMYFCASSRREGPYNEQFFGPGTRLTVL.

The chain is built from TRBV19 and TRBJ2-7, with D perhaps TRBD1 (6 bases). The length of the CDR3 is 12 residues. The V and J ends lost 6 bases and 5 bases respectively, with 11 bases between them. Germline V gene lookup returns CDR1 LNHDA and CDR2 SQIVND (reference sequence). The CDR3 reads CASSGQSDEQYF. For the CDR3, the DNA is TGTGCCAGTAGCGGACAGTCGGACGAGCAGTACTTC.

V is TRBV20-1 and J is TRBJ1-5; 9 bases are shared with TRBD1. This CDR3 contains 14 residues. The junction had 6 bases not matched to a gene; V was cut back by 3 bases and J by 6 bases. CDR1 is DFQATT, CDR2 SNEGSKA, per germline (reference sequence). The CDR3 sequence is CSASYVQGAQPQHF. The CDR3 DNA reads TGCAGTGCTAGTTATGTACAGGGGGCTCAGCCCCAGCATTTT.

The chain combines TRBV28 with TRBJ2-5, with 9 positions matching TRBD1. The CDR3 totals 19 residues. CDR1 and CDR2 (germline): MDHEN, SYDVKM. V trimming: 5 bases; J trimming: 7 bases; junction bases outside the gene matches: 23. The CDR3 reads CASSPSSLDRGLIVGTQYF. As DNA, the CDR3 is TGTGCCAGCAGTCCCAGCTCCCTTGACAGGGGGTTAATCGTTGGGACCCAGTACTTC. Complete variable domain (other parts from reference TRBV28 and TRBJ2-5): DVKVTQSSRYLVKRTGEKVFLECVQDMDHENMFWYRQDPGLGLRLIYFSYDVKMKEKGDIPEGYSVSREKKERFSLILESASTNQTSMYLCASSPSSLDRGLIVGTQYFGPGTRLLVL.

DNA of the CDR3: TGTGCCATCAGTGGGACAGTCCAAGAGACCCAGTACTTC. Protein product: CAISGTVQETQYF. The chain carries TRBV10-3 and TRBJ2-5, with D perhaps TRBD1 (6 bases). Per germline, CDR1 ENHRY and CDR2 SYGVKD. Between the trimmed V and J ends, which lost 4 bases and 1 base, there was a span of 7 bases. This CDR3 has 13 residues.

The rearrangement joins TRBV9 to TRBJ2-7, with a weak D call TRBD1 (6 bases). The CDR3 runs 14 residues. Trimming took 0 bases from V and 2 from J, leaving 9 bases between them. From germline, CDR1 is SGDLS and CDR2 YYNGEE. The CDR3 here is CASSVGTDPYEQYF. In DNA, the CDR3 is TGTGCCAGCAGCGTAGGGACAGACCCCTACGAGCAGTACTTC. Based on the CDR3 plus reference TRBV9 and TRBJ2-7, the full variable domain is DSGVTQTPKHLITATGQRVTLRCSPRSGDLSVYWYQQSLDQGLQFLIQYYNGEERAKGNILERFSAQQFPDLHSELNLSSLELGDSALYFCASSVGTDPYEQYFGPGTRLTVT.

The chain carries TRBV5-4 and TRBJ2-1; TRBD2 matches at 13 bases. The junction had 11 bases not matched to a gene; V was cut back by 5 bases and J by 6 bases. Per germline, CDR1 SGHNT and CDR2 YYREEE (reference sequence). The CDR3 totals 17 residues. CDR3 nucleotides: TGTGCCAGCAGGCTGACTAGCGGGAGGACCTATGGCAATGAGCAGTTCTTC. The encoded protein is CASRLTSGRTYGNEQFF.

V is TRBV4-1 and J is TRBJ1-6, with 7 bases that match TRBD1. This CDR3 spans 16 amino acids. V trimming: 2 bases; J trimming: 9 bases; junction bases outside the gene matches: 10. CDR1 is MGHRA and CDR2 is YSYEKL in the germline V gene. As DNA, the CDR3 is TGCGCCAGCAGCCAAATATTCAACAGGGGAGGTTCACCCCTCCACTTT. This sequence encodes CASSQIFNRGGSPLHF.

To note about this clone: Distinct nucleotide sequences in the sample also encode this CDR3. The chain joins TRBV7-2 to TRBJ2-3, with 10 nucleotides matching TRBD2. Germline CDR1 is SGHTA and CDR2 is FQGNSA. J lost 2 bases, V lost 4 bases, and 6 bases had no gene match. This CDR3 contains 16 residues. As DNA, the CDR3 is TGTGCCAGCAGCTCGTGGACTAGCGGAAACACAGATACGCAGTATTTT. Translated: CASSSWTSGNTDTQYF.

CDR3 bases: TGTGCCAGCAGTGGCTCCGGGTTGCCCGCGGGCGAGCAGTACTTC. Translation: CASSGSGLPAGEQYF. The rearrangement uses TRBV25-1 and TRBJ2-7, with D perhaps matching TRBD2 (5 bases). The CDR3 is made up of 15 amino acids. Looked up from germline, CDR1 is MGHDK and CDR2 is SYGVNS. Trimming cost V 4 bases and J 6 bases, with 19 bases left between them.

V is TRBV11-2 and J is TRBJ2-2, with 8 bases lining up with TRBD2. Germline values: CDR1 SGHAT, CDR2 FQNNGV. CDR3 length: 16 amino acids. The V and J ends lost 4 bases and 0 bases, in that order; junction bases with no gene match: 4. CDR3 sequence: CASSSSGRANTGELFF. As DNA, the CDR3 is TGTGCCAGCAGCTCCAGCGGGAGAGCGAACACCGGGGAGCTGTTTTTT.

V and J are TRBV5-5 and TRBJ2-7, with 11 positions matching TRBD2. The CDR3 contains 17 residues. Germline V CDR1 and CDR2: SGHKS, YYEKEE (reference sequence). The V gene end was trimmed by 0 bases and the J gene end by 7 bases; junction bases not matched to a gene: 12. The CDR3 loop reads CASSLASGRSLSREQYF. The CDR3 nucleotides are TGTGCCAGCAGCTTGGCTAGCGGGAGGTCCTTGAGTAGGGAGCAGTACTTC.

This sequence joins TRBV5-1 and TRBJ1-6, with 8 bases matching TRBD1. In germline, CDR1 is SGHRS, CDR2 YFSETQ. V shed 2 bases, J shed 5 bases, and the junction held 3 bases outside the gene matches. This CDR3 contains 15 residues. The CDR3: CASSFSGQDNSPLHF. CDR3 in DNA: TGCGCCAGCAGCTTTTCGGGACAGGATAATTCACCCCTCCACTTT.

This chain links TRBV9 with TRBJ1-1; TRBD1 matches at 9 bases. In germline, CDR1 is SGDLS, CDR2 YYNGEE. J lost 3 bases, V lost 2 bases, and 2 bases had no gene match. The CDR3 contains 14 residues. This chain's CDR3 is CASSVDRGDTEAFF. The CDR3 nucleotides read TGTGCCAGCAGCGTCGACAGGGGGGACACTGAAGCTTTCTTT.

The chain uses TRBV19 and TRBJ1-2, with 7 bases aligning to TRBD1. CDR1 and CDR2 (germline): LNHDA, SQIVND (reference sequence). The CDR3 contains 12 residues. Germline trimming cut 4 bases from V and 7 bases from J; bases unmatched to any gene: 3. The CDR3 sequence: CASSNRGFGYTF. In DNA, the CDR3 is TGTGCCAGTAGTAACAGGGGTTTTGGCTACACCTTC.

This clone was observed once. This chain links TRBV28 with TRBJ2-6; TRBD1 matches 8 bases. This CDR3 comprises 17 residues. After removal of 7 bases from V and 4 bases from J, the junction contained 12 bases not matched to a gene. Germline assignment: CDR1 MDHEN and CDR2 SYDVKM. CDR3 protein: CASIFRQGRGGANVLTF. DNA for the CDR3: TGTGCCAGCATATTTCGACAGGGGAGAGGAGGGGCCAACGTCCTGACTTTC.

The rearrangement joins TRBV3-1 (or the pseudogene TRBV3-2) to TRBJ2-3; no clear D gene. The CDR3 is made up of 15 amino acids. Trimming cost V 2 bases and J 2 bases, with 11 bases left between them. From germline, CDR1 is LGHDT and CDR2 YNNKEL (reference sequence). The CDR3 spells CASSQWRSYTDTQYF. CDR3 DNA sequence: TGTGCCAGCAGCCAATGGCGGTCATACACAGATACGCAGTATTTT.

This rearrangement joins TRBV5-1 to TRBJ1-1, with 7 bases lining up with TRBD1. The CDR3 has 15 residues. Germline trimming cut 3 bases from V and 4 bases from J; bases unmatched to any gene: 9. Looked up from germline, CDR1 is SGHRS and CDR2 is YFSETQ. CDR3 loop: CASSWQGDSSTEAFF. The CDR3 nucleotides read TGCGCCAGCAGCTGGCAGGGGGATAGTAGCACTGAAGCTTTCTTT.